The 26 T cell receptor beta chains listed next were all sequenced from one sample in a study of shared T cell receptors in the human thymus. Produced via immunoSEQ multiplex PCR; TCRdb's table is partial and in-frame only. The sample lists 630,000 or so clones, approximately 89% occurring once. The sample was also linked to a second study, of human thymus T cells.

Source material: thymocytes. These receptors all come from a boy under two years old with a congenital heart defect.

This rearrangement joins TRBV28 to TRBJ1-1, with D perhaps matching TRBD1 (5 bases). The CDR3 has 15 amino acids. Germline loops: CDR1 MDHEN, CDR2 SYDVKM. Between the trimmed V and J ends, which lost 5 bases and 4 bases, there was a span of 17 bases. The DNA of the CDR3 is TGTGCCAGCAGTCCTACAACCGTGGGGGGCACTGAAGCTTTCTTT. It is translated as CASSPTTVGGTEAFF.

This rearrangement joins TRBV11-2 to TRBJ2-7; maybe TRBD2 (5 bases). The CDR3 consists of 15 residues. The V gene lost 2 bases and the J gene lost 3 bases, with 14 bases spanning the gap. The germline V gene has CDR1 SGHAT and CDR2 FQNNGV. Here the CDR3 reads CASSLTPQRSYEQYF. The CDR3 region has the DNA TGTGCCAGCAGCTTAACCCCCCAGCGGAGCTACGAGCAGTACTTC.

The rearrangement links TRBV28 to TRBJ1-4; D may be TRBD1 (6 bases). V was shortened by 5 bases and J by 6 bases, with 13 bases between the two germline ends. Germline values: CDR1 MDHEN, CDR2 SYDVKM. This CDR3 spans 14 amino acids. Here the CDR3 DNA reads TGTGCCAGCAGTCGACAGGACGTGGATGAAAAACTGTTTTTT. Protein: CASSRQDVDEKLFF.

The chain employs TRBV5-4 and TRBJ2-7; 9 nucleotides line up with TRBD2. CDR1 is SGHNT and CDR2 is YYREEE in the germline V gene (reference sequence). After removal of 4 bases from V and 9 bases from J, the junction contained 11 bases not matched to a gene. The CDR3 has 14 residues. The chain's CDR3 is CASSKSGGPTVQYF. In DNA, the CDR3 is TGTGCCAGCAGCAAAAGCGGGGGGCCTACGGTGCAGTACTTC. Complete variable domain (other parts from reference TRBV5-4 and TRBJ2-7): ETGVTQSPTHLIKTRGQQVTLRCSSQSGHNTVSWYQQALGQGPQFIFQYYREEENGRGNFPPRFSGLQFPNYSSELNVNALELDDSALYLCASSKSGGPTVQYFGPGTRLTVT.

The V call is TRBV7-9, the J call TRBJ2-5, with 12 nucleotides matching TRBD1. The DNA end lines up better with TRBJ2-7; the J call may be wrong. The CDR3 extends over 15 amino acids. Germline assignment: CDR1 SEHNR and CDR2 FQNEAQ (reference sequence). The CDR3 is CASSPSGTGGDEQYF. DNA of the CDR3: TGTGCCAGCAGCCCCTCCGGGACAGGGGGCGACGAGCAGTACTTC.

This chain links TRBV12-5 with TRBJ1-1, with D possibly being TRBD1 (5 bases). CDR3 size: 13 residues. Trimming cost V 6 bases and J 8 bases, with 16 bases left between them. Germline CDR1 reads LGHNT; CDR2 reads FRNRAP. In nucleotides, the CDR3 is TGTGCTAGTGGATATGGAGGGGCGTGGGAAGCTTTCTTT. This codes for CASGYGGAWEAFF.

This clone was recorded once. The chain couples TRBV2 to TRBJ1-2, with TRBD1 matching 8 bases. V trimming: 3 bases; J trimming: 6 bases; junction bases outside the gene matches: 6. Germline V gene lookup returns CDR1 SNHLY and CDR2 FYNNEI. CDR3 length equals 14 residues. The CDR3, as DNA: TGTGCCAGCAGTGACGGCAGGGGGCTGAATGGCTACACCTTC. This encodes CASSDGRGLNGYTF.

This clone has only one observation. This chain connects TRBV5-4 to TRBJ2-1; D possibly corresponds to TRBD2 (7 bases). The CDR3 totals 17 residues. Germline V gene sequence: CDR1 SGHNT, CDR2 YYREEE (reference sequence). V was cut by 2 bases and J by 11 bases, with 26 bases left in between. CDR3 region: CASSLSEGGGLEGQQFF. CDR3 in DNA: TGTGCCAGCAGCTTATCGGAAGGGGGGGGCTTGGAGGGGCAGCAGTTCTTC. Complete variable domain (other parts from reference TRBV5-4 and TRBJ2-1): ETGVTQSPTHLIKTRGQQVTLRCSSQSGHNTVSWYQQALGQGPQFIFQYYREEENGRGNFPPRFSGLQFPNYSSELNVNALELDDSALYLCASSLSEGGGLEGQQFFGPGTRLTVL.

V gene TRBV7-9 combines with J gene TRBJ1-1; TRBD1 matches at 7 bases. CDR1 and CDR2 (germline): SEHNR, FQNEAQ (reference sequence). V shed 2 bases, J shed 8 bases, and the junction held 5 bases outside the gene matches. This CDR3 is built from 13 residues. The CDR3 loop reads CASSLTTGQEAFF. The CDR3 DNA is TGTGCCAGCAGCTTAACGACAGGGCAGGAAGCTTTCTTT.

The V call is TRBV29-1, the J call TRBJ2-3, with D possibly matching TRBD2 (6 bases). CDR3 length: 13 amino acids. In germline, CDR1 is SQVTM, CDR2 ANQGSEA. The germline V and J ends were trimmed by 6 bases and 2 bases, with 12 bases remaining between them. CDR3 region: CSVGTCDTDTQYF. The CDR3 nucleotides are TGCAGCGTGGGGACTTGCGACACAGATACGCAGTATTTT.

This chain connects TRBV6-6 to TRBJ2-3; 7 bases align to TRBD2. V gave up 1 base and J gave up 4 bases; unmatched junction bases: 8. CDR3 length: 16 amino acids. Germline V gene data show CDR1 as MNHNY and CDR2 as SVGAGI (reference sequence). The CDR3 region is CASSYLGRAIADTQYF. Here the CDR3 DNA reads TGTGCCAGCAGTTACTTAGGGAGGGCAATTGCAGATACGCAGTATTTT.

This clone has just a few counts. This rearrangement joins TRBV4-2 to TRBJ1-3; the D gene is possibly TRBD1 (6 bases). This CDR3 has 16 residues. Germline CDR1 LGHNA, CDR2 YNFKEQ. Trimming took off 1 base at V and 0 bases at J, with 10 bases between the two ends. The CDR3 reads CASSQGVDSSGNTIYF. The CDR3, as DNA: TGTGCCAGCAGCCAAGGGGTGGACAGCTCTGGAAACACCATATATTTT.

The chain uses TRBV19 and TRBJ2-5, with TRBD2 identical over 12 bases. J gave up 3 bases and V 3 bases, and 11 bases lay outside the gene matches. The germline gives CDR1 LNHDA, CDR2 SQIVND (reference sequence). CDR3 length equals 18 residues. In DNA, the CDR3 is TGTGCCAGTAGTATCGGACTAGCGGGACACCTAAAGAAAGAGACCCAGTACTTC. Translation gives CASSIGLAGHLKKETQYF.

This clone has only a few counts. V and J are TRBV11-2 and TRBJ2-7; 8 nucleotides line up with TRBD1. CDR3 length: 15 amino acids. CDR1 is SGHAT and CDR2 is FQNNGV in the germline V gene. V shed 6 bases, J shed 8 bases, and the junction held 15 bases outside the gene matches. CDR3 sequence (DNA): TGTGCCAGCAGTCGAGGTGAGACAGGGGATAAGAAGCAGTACTTC. Translating gives CASSRGETGDKKQYF. The full variable domain, completed using reference TRBV11-2 and TRBJ2-7, is EAGVAQSPRYKIIEKRQSVAFWCNPISGHATLYWYQQILGQGPKLLIQFQNNGVVDDSQLPKDRFSAERLKGVDSTLKIQPAKLEDSAVYLCASSRGETGDKKQYFGPGTRLTVT.

The rearrangement uses TRBV5-1 and TRBJ2-3; D possibly corresponds to TRBD2 (7 bases). Germline-derived CDR1 and CDR2 are SGHRS and YFSETQ. CDR3 size: 16 residues. The V and J ends lost 2 bases and 6 bases respectively, with 19 bases between them. CDR3 bases: TGCGCCAGCAGCTTAGGGGGGGCTAGCGAAGCGGATACGCAGTATTTT. Its protein product is CASSLGGASEADTQYF.

The V and J genes are TRBV28 and TRBJ2-7, with TRBD1 matching 10 bases. V trimming: 3 bases; J trimming: 2 bases; junction bases outside the gene matches: 7. This CDR3 has 16 amino acids. Germline-derived CDR1 and CDR2 are MDHEN and SYDVKM. CDR3 sequence (DNA): TGTGCCAGCAGTTTGGGGACAGGGGTAGCGACCTACGAGCAGTACTTC. Translated: CASSLGTGVATYEQYF.

A word on this clone: Other DNA sequences in this specimen translate into the identical CDR3. The chain joins TRBV20-1 to TRBJ1-1; D is unclear. The CDR3 spans 10 residues. V was cut by 1 base and J by 7 bases, with 4 bases left in between. In germline, CDR1 is DFQATT, CDR2 SNEGSKA (reference sequence). CDR3 sequence reads: CSARANEAFF. The CDR3 bases are TGCAGTGCTAGAGCTAATGAAGCTTTCTTT.

The CDR3 loop reads CASSLGAEQYF. CDR3 in DNA: TGTGCCAGCAGCTTAGGAGCCGAGCAGTACTTC. V is TRBV7-8 and J is TRBJ2-7; no reliable D call. Germline CDR1 SGHVS, CDR2 FQNEAQ. The length of the CDR3 is 11 residues. V was clipped by 1 base and J by 6 bases, with 4 bases between them.

The V and J genes are TRBV6-5 and TRBJ2-6; possibly TRBD2 for D (5 bases). Germline V gene sequence: CDR1 MNHEY, CDR2 SVGAGI. The CDR3 loop spans 15 amino acids. Between the trimmed V and J ends, which lost 3 bases and 1 base, there was a span of 7 bases. The CDR3: CASSYEGSGANVLTF. CDR3 sequence (DNA): TGTGCCAGCAGTTATGAGGGATCTGGGGCCAACGTCCTGACTTTC.

The genes are TRBV6-9 and TRBJ1-1, with 9 positions matching TRBD1. This CDR3 comprises 14 residues. Trimming removed 9 bases from V and 0 bases from J; junction bases left unmatched: 5. Germline loops: CDR1 MNHGY, CDR2 SVAAGI. In DNA form, the CDR3 reads TGTGCCAGACCCGGGACAGGGATGAACACTGAAGCTTTCTTT. It codes for CARPGTGMNTEAFF.

CDR3 loop: CASSNGLADLQETQYF. As DNA, the CDR3 is TGTGCCAGCAGTAACGGACTAGCGGACCTACAAGAGACCCAGTACTTC. The chain combines TRBV28 with TRBJ2-5, with TRBD2 matching over 10 bases. The CDR3 consists of 16 residues. The trim removed 5 bases at V and 2 bases at J, leaving 8 bases unmatched. Germline lookup yields CDR1 MDHEN and CDR2 SYDVKM. Drawing the rest from reference TRBV28 and TRBJ2-5, the complete variable domain is DVKVTQSSRYLVKRTGEKVFLECVQDMDHENMFWYRQDPGLGLRLIYFSYDVKMKEKGDIPEGYSVSREKKERFSLILESASTNQTSMYLCASSNGLADLQETQYFGPGTRLLVL.

In nucleotides, the CDR3 is TGTGCCAGCTCACCTTGGCTAGCTCAAGAGACCCAGTACTTC. Encoded protein: CASSPWLAQETQYF. V and J are TRBV18 and TRBJ2-5; tentative D call: TRBD2 (5 bases). Trimming stripped 3 bases from V and 2 bases from J, with 10 bases between. Germline CDR1 reads KGHSH; CDR2 reads LQKENI. The CDR3 is 14 residues long. Full variable domain (missing parts from reference TRBV18 and TRBJ2-5): NAGVMQNPRHLVRRRGQEARLRCSPMKGHSHVYWYRQLPEEGLKFMVYLQKENIIDESGMPKERFSAEFPKEGPSILRIQQVVRGDSAAYFCASSPWLAQETQYFGPGTRLLVL.

The chain joins TRBV21-1 to TRBJ1-5. TRBV21-1 is a pseudogene. The CDR3 length is 22 residues. The CDR3 reads CASSKKGLAGTLTIHSNQPQHF. CDR3 DNA: TGTGCCAGCAGCAAAAAGGGGCTCGCCGGGACTTTAACGATTCATAGCAATCAGCCCCAGCATTTT.

The V gene is TRBV27, the J gene TRBJ1-4, with D hard to call. The CDR3 contains 14 residues. V shed 8 bases and J shed 8 bases, with 18 bases lying between them. The germline V gene encodes CDR1 MNHEY and CDR2 SMNVEV (reference sequence). The DNA for the CDR3 is TGTGCCAGCGGAGCCCGGACTGGGAGGGAAAAACTGTTTTTT. Translated: CASGARTGREKLFF.

The gene calls are TRBV11-3 and TRBJ2-1, with a possible D match to TRBD1 (5 bases). V lost 1 base to trimming and J lost 4 bases, with 14 bases between them. This CDR3 is 16 amino acids long. Germline lookup yields CDR1 SGHNT and CDR2 YENEEA. The CDR3 DNA reads as TGTGCCAGCAGCTTAGGTGGGGCGGTCGATTACAATGAGCAGTTCTTC. Its translation is CASSLGGAVDYNEQFF.

The rearrangement joins TRBV21-1 to TRBJ2-5; the table's TRBD2 call for D was not verified on the DNA. TRBV21-1 is flagged as a pseudogene. The CDR3 consists of 13 residues. CDR3 bases: TGTGCCAGCAGCAAAGCGCTCGGAGAGACCCAGTACTTC. Its protein product is CASSKALGETQYF.